Following are 25 T cell receptor beta chains from one sample sequenced in a study of T cell clones after liver transplantation. The table came from immunoSEQ multiplex PCR; TCRdb's copy has only in-frame clones and leaves some out. This table has fewer than 45,000 clones, about 82% appearing once. The sample consisted of CD4+ T cells from blood, taken 24 months after liver transplant. Receptors were obtained from a human patient who received a liver transplant. Some T cells may be graft donor cells.

The chain employs TRBV18 and TRBJ1-1; 7 bases fit TRBD1. CDR3 size: 13 residues. The V and J ends lost 6 bases and 2 bases, in that order; junction bases with no gene match: 3. Germline V lookup: CDR1 KGHSH, CDR2 LQKENI. CDR3 amino acids: CASSGDRNTEAFF. CDR3 coding DNA: TGTGCCAGCTCGGGGGACAGAAACACTGAAGCTTTCTTT.

CDR3 in amino acids: CASSPLKGTRGEQYF. The CDR3 DNA reads as TGTGCCAGCAGCCCCCTTAAGGGGACAAGGGGCGAGCAGTACTTC. This sequence joins TRBV6-5 and TRBJ2-7; D perhaps matches TRBD1 (6 bases). The CDR3 extends over 15 amino acids. The V gene lost 6 bases and the J gene lost 6 bases, with 21 bases spanning the gap. The germline CDR1 and CDR2 sequences are MNHEY and SVGAGI.

The genes are TRBV29-1 and TRBJ2-7, with 8 bases that match TRBD1. V shed 1 base and J 3 bases; nucleotides not matched to a gene: 17. Germline CDR1 is SQVTM and CDR2 is ANQGSEA. CDR3 length equals 18 residues. As DNA, the CDR3 is TGCAGCGTTGAAGCTCCCGCCAGGGGGCTTGGTCCCCGCTACGAGCAGTACTTC. Protein sequence: CSVEAPARGLGPRYEQYF.

V usage is TRBV27 and J usage is TRBJ2-7, with a weak D call TRBD2 (6 bases). The CDR3 covers 12 residues. V lost 3 bases and J 7 bases, leaving 10 bases between the germline ends. Germline V gives CDR1 MNHEY, CDR2 SMNVEV (reference sequence). This CDR3 reads CASSLLRGEQYF. The CDR3 nucleotides read TGTGCCAGCAGTTTGCTCCGGGGGGAGCAGTACTTC.

This clone has a handful of counts. This chain connects TRBV7-9 to TRBJ2-5; D is possibly TRBD1 or TRBD2 (5 bases each). CDR3 size: 13 residues. CDR1 is SEHNR, CDR2 FQNEAQ, per germline (reference sequence). Trimming removed 2 bases from V and 5 bases from J, with 9 bases in between. CDR3 coding DNA: TGTGCCAGCAGCTTATCAGGGACGGAGACCCAGTACTTC. Protein product: CASSLSGTETQYF.

This chain joins TRBV6-5 and TRBJ2-2; weak D call: TRBD2 (6 bases). With 5 bases removed from V and 5 bases from J, the gap between germline ends came to 15 bases. Germline values: CDR1 MNHEY, CDR2 SVGAGI. The CDR3 extends over 15 amino acids. The CDR3 sequence: CASSNRDSRTGELFF. DNA for the CDR3: TGTGCCAGCAGTAACCGGGACTCGAGAACCGGGGAGCTGTTTTTT.

J is TRBJ1-6 and V is TRBV2, with 7 nucleotides matching TRBD1. CDR3 length: 13 amino acids. Germline assignment: CDR1 SNHLY and CDR2 FYNNEI. V was clipped by 10 bases and J by 7 bases; unmatched bases: 7. The CDR3 sequence is CANPGTENSPLHF. CDR3 in DNA: TGTGCCAACCCAGGGACAGAAAATTCACCCCTCCACTTT.

This clone has more than one count but fewer than ten. V and J are TRBV5-4 and TRBJ1-2, with TRBD1 matching 11 bases. This CDR3 region has 14 residues. The germline CDR1 and CDR2 sequences are SGHNT and YYREEE (reference sequence). J lost 6 bases, V lost 5 bases, and 6 bases had no gene match. The CDR3 bases are TGTGCCAGCAGAGGGACAGGGGGTGTCCATGGCTACACCTTC. It specifies CASRGTGGVHGYTF.

The chain recombines TRBV28 with TRBJ2-7; TRBD1 aligns across 8 bases. CDR1 and CDR2 from the germline V gene are MDHEN and SYDVKM. V was pared by 6 bases and J by 0 bases, with 10 bases of the junction left unmatched. CDR3 length equals 16 residues. This CDR3 reads CASSRPGTGLSYEQYF. In nucleotides, the CDR3 is TGTGCCAGCAGCCGTCCCGGGACAGGCCTCTCCTACGAGCAGTACTTC.

The rearrangement links TRBV19 to TRBJ2-7, with D perhaps assigned TRBD1 or TRBD2 (6 bases each). V lost 2 bases and J lost 6, with 11 bases in between. The CDR3 spans 13 residues. The germline gives CDR1 LNHDA, CDR2 SQIVND (reference sequence). CDR3 coding DNA: TGTGCCAGTAGTATAAGCAGGGGAGGCGAGCAGTACTTC. Its protein is CASSISRGGEQYF.

By frequency in the sample, this clone is medium-sized. The identical CDR3 is also encoded by other nucleotide sequences in the sample. The chain is built from TRBV7-8 and TRBJ1-1; 7 bases agree with TRBD1. Trimming removed 6 bases from V and 1 base from J; junction bases left unmatched: 2. Germline loops: CDR1 SGHVS, CDR2 FQNEAQ. The length of the CDR3 is 13 residues. The CDR3 here is CASSQGGNTEAFF. CDR3 coding DNA: TGTGCCAGCAGTCAGGGGGGGAACACTGAAGCTTTCTTT.

This chain connects TRBV27 to TRBJ1-1; D unclear. CDR1 and CDR2 from the germline V gene are MNHEY and SMNVEV (reference sequence). With 3 bases removed from V and 0 bases from J, the gap between germline ends came to 11 bases. The CDR3 has 15 residues. The CDR3 loop reads CASSFSSKMNTEAFF. The DNA of the CDR3 is TGTGCCAGCAGTTTCTCCTCAAAAATGAACACTGAAGCTTTCTTT.

The rearrangement joins TRBV7-9 to TRBJ1-1, with 12 bases fitting TRBD1. The CDR3 covers 13 residues. The junction had 3 bases not matched to a gene; V was cut back by 5 bases and J by 8 bases. CDR1 and CDR2 from the germline V gene are SEHNR and FQNEAQ (reference sequence). CDR3 sequence (DNA): TGTGCCAGCAGCCTGGGACAGGGGGCCGAAGCTTTCTTT. This sequence encodes CASSLGQGAEAFF. Full variable domain (remainder filled in from reference TRBV7-9 and TRBJ1-1): DTGVSQNPRHKITKRGQNVTFRCDPISEHNRLYWYRQTLGQGPEFLTYFQNEAQLEKSRLLSDRFSAERPKGSFSTLEIQRTEQGDSAMYLCASSLGQGAEAFFGQGTRLTVV.

The chain uses TRBV9 and TRBJ2-5, with TRBD2 identical over 11 bases. V was clipped by 3 bases and J by 2 bases; unmatched bases: 3. The CDR3 contains 15 residues. Germline V CDR1 and CDR2: SGDLS, YYNGEE. This chain's CDR3 is CASSEGTSGQETQYF. As DNA, the CDR3 is TGTGCCAGCAGCGAAGGGACTAGCGGACAAGAGACCCAGTACTTC.

The chain joins TRBV6-1 to TRBJ2-2; 7 bases map to TRBD2. The ends lost 7 bases at V and 9 bases at J; junction bases unmatched: 11. This CDR3 has 14 amino acids. Germline assignment: CDR1 MNHNS and CDR2 SASEGT. The CDR3 nucleotides read TGTGCCAGCAAAACGGGCGGGAGTATGAGGGAGCTGTTTTTT. It codes for CASKTGGSMRELFF.

The chain joins TRBV5-1 to TRBJ2-1, with D perhaps given as TRBD1 or TRBD2 (5 bases each). Germline CDR1 and CDR2: SGHRS and YFSETQ. The V end was cut by 6 bases, the J end by 2 bases, with 12 bases between. The CDR3 has 14 residues. The chain's CDR3 is CASMAGSPYNEQFF. The CDR3 region has the DNA TGCGCCAGCATGGCAGGGAGCCCCTACAATGAGCAGTTCTTC.

This sequence joins TRBV6-6 and TRBJ1-4; possibly TRBD1 for D (6 bases). Germline CDR1 is MNHNY and CDR2 is SVGAGI (reference sequence). The CDR3 extends over 14 amino acids. The V end lost 2 bases, the J end lost 11 bases, and 15 bases lay between the germline ends. CDR3 amino acids: CASSYDRGRGKLFF. The CDR3 nucleotides are TGTGCCAGCAGTTACGATCGGGGGCGGGGGAAACTGTTTTTT.

The V gene is TRBV12-5, the J gene TRBJ2-7, with TRBD2 identical over 7 bases. The CDR3 has 13 residues. J was trimmed by 7 bases and V by 5 bases; bases with no gene match: 8. Per germline, CDR1 LGHNT and CDR2 FRNRAP. Here the CDR3 DNA reads TGTGCTAGTGGTGGGGAGGGGAGGGAGGAGCAGTACTTC. Protein sequence: CASGGEGREEQYF.

The chain employs TRBV5-6 and TRBJ2-1, with D perhaps assigned TRBD1 or TRBD2 (6 bases each). Germline CDR1 is SGHDT and CDR2 is YYEEEE. V lost 6 bases, J lost 7 bases, and 17 bases lay in between. CDR3 length: 14 amino acids. The CDR3 is CASNPWGAGNEQFF. The DNA of the CDR3 is TGTGCCAGCAACCCTTGGGGGGCTGGTAATGAGCAGTTCTTC.

The chain uses TRBV28 and TRBJ1-1, with 10 bases matching TRBD1. The CDR3 has 15 amino acids. Germline lookup yields CDR1 MDHEN and CDR2 SYDVKM. With 9 bases clipped from V and 0 bases from J, the junction kept 7 bases outside the gene matches. As DNA, the CDR3 is TGTGCCAGTAAAGGGACAGGGGAATTGAACACTGAAGCTTTCTTT. Translating it yields CASKGTGELNTEAFF.

This sequence joins TRBV18 and TRBJ1-1; 7 positions match TRBD1. This CDR3 has 15 residues. The trim removed 1 base at V and 0 bases at J, leaving 2 bases unmatched. Germline CDR1 KGHSH, CDR2 LQKENI. The CDR3 DNA is TGTGCCAGCTCACCACAGGGGGCTCTGAACACTGAAGCTTTCTTT. This gives the protein CASSPQGALNTEAFF.

The rearrangement uses TRBV2 and TRBJ2-5; D tentatively fits TRBD1 or TRBD2 (6 bases each). CDR3 length equals 14 residues. In germline, CDR1 is SNHLY, CDR2 FYNNEI. The V and J ends lost 5 bases and 7 bases respectively, with 17 bases between them. The CDR3: CASSPGAGTGTQYF. The CDR3 bases are TGTGCCAGCAGTCCGGGGGCGGGGACGGGGACCCAGTACTTC. Complete variable domain (other parts from reference TRBV2 and TRBJ2-5): EPEVTQTPSHQVTQMGQEVILRCVPISNHLYFYWYRQILGQKVEFLVSFYNNEISEKSEIFDDQFSVERPDGSNFTLKIRSTKLEDSAMYFCASSPGAGTGTQYFGPGTRLLVL.

This clone appeared a single time. For the CDR3, the DNA is TGCGCCAGCAGGGCCGGGACAGGGGGCCGTAATGAGCAGTTCTTC. This translates into CASRAGTGGRNEQFF. The chain uses TRBV5-1 and TRBJ2-1, with 12 positions matching TRBD1. V shed 5 bases, J shed 7 bases, and the junction held 7 bases outside the gene matches. Per the germline V gene, CDR1 is SGHRS and CDR2 is YFSETQ. There are 15 residues in the CDR3.

The genes are TRBV11-2 and TRBJ2-3; no reliable D call. V gave up 1 base and J gave up 5 bases, with 1 base separating them. The length of the CDR3 is 11 residues. CDR1 and CDR2 from the germline V gene are SGHAT and FQNNGV. The CDR3 sequence: CASSLGDTQYF. The CDR3 nucleotides are TGTGCCAGCAGCTTAGGAGATACGCAGTATTTT.

This clone was picked up a small number of times. The rearrangement links TRBV7-8 to TRBJ2-6, with 7 bases aligning to TRBD1. The CDR3 is made up of 17 amino acids. V was clipped by 5 bases and J by 2 bases; unmatched bases: 9. Germline V gene lookup returns CDR1 SGHVS and CDR2 FQNEAQ. The CDR3 region is CASSPNSGGAGANVLTF. CDR3 sequence (DNA): TGTGCCAGCAGCCCGAACTCAGGGGGAGCTGGGGCCAACGTCCTGACTTTC.